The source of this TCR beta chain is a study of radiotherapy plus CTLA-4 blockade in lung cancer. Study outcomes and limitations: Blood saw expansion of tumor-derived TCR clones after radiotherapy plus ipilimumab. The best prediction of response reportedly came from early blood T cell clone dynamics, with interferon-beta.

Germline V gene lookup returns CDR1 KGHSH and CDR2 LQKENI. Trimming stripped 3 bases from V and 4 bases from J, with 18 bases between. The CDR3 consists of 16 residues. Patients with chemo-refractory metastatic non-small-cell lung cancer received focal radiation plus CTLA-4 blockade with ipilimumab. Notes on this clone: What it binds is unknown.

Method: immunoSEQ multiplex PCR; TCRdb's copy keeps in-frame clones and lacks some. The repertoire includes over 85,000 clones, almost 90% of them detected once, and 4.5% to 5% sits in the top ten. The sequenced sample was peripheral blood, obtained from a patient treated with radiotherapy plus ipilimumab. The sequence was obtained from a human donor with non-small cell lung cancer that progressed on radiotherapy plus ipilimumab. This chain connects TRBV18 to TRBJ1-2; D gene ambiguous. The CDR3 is CASSPRAVGGPYGYTF. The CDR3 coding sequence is TGTGCCAGCTCACCCCGGGCAGTTGGAGGGCCCTATGGCTACACCTTC.